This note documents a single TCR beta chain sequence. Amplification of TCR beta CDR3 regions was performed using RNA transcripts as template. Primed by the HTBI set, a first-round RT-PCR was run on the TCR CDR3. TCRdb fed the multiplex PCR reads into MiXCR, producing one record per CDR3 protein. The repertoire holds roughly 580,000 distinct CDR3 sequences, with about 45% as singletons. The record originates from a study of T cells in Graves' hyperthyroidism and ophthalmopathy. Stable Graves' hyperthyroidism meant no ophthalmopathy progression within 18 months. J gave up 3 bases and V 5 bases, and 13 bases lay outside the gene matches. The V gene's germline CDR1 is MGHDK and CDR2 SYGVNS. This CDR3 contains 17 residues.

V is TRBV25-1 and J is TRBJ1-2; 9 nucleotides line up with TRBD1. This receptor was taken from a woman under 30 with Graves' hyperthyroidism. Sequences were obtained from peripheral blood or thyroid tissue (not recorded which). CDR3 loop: CASSLLSGQGGYYGYTF. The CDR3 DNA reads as TGTGCCAGCAGTTTATTATCGGGACAGGGAGGTTACTATGGCTACACCTTC.